These 26 T cell receptor beta chains were all obtained from the same sample, sequenced in a study of Ad26.COV2.S vaccination and SARS-CoV-2 variants (dated by TCRdb to the early 2020s). What this sample's treatment or condition label stands for: approximately 18 received Ad26.COV2.S at low or high dose, single or two shots; roughly 5 received placebo; per-sample allocation not given. For vaccine and placebo recipients, repertoires were sequenced using samples collected on day 63 after the first injection. Library method: the immunoSEQ multiplex PCR assay. In its TCRdb copy, this immuneACCESS table keeps in-frame sequences only and misses some clones. Where compared with another copy, unresolved V genes explain less than half of these, and the others have no known cause. A total of under 600,000 clones appear in this sample, roughly nine tenths of them only once. The leading ten clones occupy more than 1.5% of the sample.

The source material was peripheral blood, sampled in a trial of Ad26.COV2.S vaccine versus placebo. The source is a person between 18 and 65 years old who received the Ad26.COV2.S COVID-19 vaccine or a placebo.

The chain links TRBV7-2 to TRBJ2-3; 7 bases agree with TRBD1. Germline V gives CDR1 SGHTA, CDR2 FQGNSA. The CDR3 contains 16 residues. Germline trimming cut 4 bases from V and 3 bases from J; bases unmatched to any gene: 10. The CDR3 DNA sequence: TGTGCCAGCAGCTCAGGAGTCAGGGGGAGTACAGATACGCAGTATTTT. It yields the protein CASSSGVRGSTDTQYF.

The J gene is TRBJ2-5, the V gene TRBV6-5; D may be TRBD1 or TRBD2 (5 bases each). CDR3 length equals 14 residues. V lost 6 bases, J lost 7 bases, and 18 bases lay in between. Germline CDR1 and CDR2: MNHEY and SVGAGI. CDR3 DNA: TGTGCCAGCAGGACAGCCGGGACGGTGGGGACCCAGTACTTC. It yields the protein CASRTAGTVGTQYF.

The chain couples TRBV19 to TRBJ2-1, with D possibly TRBD2 on 5 matching bases. This CDR3 is 12 amino acids long. Germline V gene data show CDR1 as LNHDA and CDR2 as SQIVND (reference sequence). The V end was cut by 6 bases, the J end by 3 bases, with 6 bases between. The CDR3 reads CASRTIYNEQFF. DNA for the CDR3: TGTGCCAGTAGGACTATCTACAATGAGCAGTTCTTC.

This sequence joins TRBV4-3 and TRBJ1-6, with D uncertain. Germline assignment: CDR1 LGHNA and CDR2 YSLEER. Trimming pared 0 bases from V and 5 bases from J, leaving 11 bases between. This CDR3 has 16 amino acids. The CDR3 here is CASSQESGHNNSPLHF. The CDR3 nucleotides are TGCGCCAGCAGCCAAGAAAGTGGGCACAATAATTCACCCCTCCACTTT.

This clone has just a few counts. The chain uses TRBV2 and TRBJ1-5; 11 bases line up with TRBD1. From germline, CDR1 is SNHLY and CDR2 FYNNEI. V dropped 4 bases and J dropped 0; count of bases not matched to a gene: 14. This CDR3 has 20 residues. This chain's CDR3 is CASSGILDRGLTHSNQPQHF. CDR3 DNA sequence: TGTGCCAGCAGTGGGATCCTGGACAGGGGGCTCACTCATAGCAATCAGCCCCAGCATTTT.

In nucleotides, the CDR3 is TGTGCCAGTAGTATCTGGCCCCCCTACGAGCAGTACTTC. It is translated as CASSIWPPYEQYF. V usage is TRBV19 and J usage is TRBJ2-7; D gene ambiguous. In germline, CDR1 is LNHDA, CDR2 SQIVND (reference sequence). Between the trimmed V and J ends, which lost 3 bases and 2 bases, there was a span of 8 bases. The CDR3 has 13 residues.

This chain uses TRBV5-6 with TRBJ2-5, with D hard to call. The germline V and J ends were trimmed by 1 base and 5 bases, with 9 bases remaining between them. Germline V gives CDR1 SGHDT, CDR2 YYEEEE. The CDR3 is 13 amino acids. Here the CDR3 DNA reads TGTGCCAGCAGCTTGCGGTCCAGGGAGACCCAGTACTTC. It yields the protein CASSLRSRETQYF.

The chain has TRBV11-2 and TRBJ2-5; D possibly uses TRBD1 or TRBD2 (7 bases each). The CDR3 totals 16 residues. Trimming left V 5 bases short and J 5 bases short, with 21 bases between. Germline V gene data show CDR1 as SGHAT and CDR2 as FQNNGV. The CDR3 loop is CASSPGRGQIRETQYF. CDR3 bases: TGTGCCAGCAGCCCAGGGAGGGGACAGATAAGGGAGACCCAGTACTTC.

This chain uses TRBV12-3 or TRBV12-4 with TRBJ1-2; D uncertain. The V and J ends lost 5 bases and 1 base respectively, with 8 bases between them. The CDR3 has 13 amino acids. The CDR3 is CASSPVINYGYTF. CDR3 DNA sequence: TGTGCCAGCAGTCCGGTTATTAACTATGGCTACACCTTC.

This chain connects TRBV7-8 to TRBJ2-5, with D tentatively TRBD1 or TRBD2 (7 bases each). Trimming pared 5 bases from V and 5 bases from J, leaving 12 bases between. This CDR3 region has 13 residues. The germline V gene has CDR1 SGHVS and CDR2 FQNEAQ. CDR3 protein: CASSRQGGETQYF. In DNA, the CDR3 is TGTGCCAGCAGCAGACAGGGAGGGGAGACCCAGTACTTC.

The chain joins TRBV9 to TRBJ1-1; D not certain. Between the trimmed V and J ends, which lost 0 bases and 11 bases, there was a span of 17 bases. This CDR3 contains 14 residues. The germline CDR1 and CDR2 sequences are SGDLS and YYNGEE. The DNA of the CDR3 is TGTGCCAGCAGCGTAGGTTCCCTAGCGGATGGGGCTTTCTTT. Residues: CASSVGSLADGAFF. Using reference TRBV9 and TRBJ1-1 for the parts outside the CDR3, the full variable domain is DSGVTQTPKHLITATGQRVTLRCSPRSGDLSVYWYQQSLDQGLQFLIQYYNGEERAKGNILERFSAQQFPDLHSELNLSSLELGDSALYFCASSVGSLADGAFFGQGTRLTVV.

This chain joins TRBV5-1 and TRBJ1-2, with D tentatively TRBD1 (6 bases). The CDR3 length is 16 residues. The germline V and J ends were trimmed by 4 bases and 8 bases, with 24 bases remaining between them. Per germline, CDR1 SGHRS and CDR2 YFSETQ. The CDR3 DNA reads TGCGCCAGCAGCGATTTTAACAGGGAAGGAAAGGTCGGCTACACCTTC. Protein product: CASSDFNREGKVGYTF.

The rearrangement links TRBV9 to TRBJ2-3; D may be TRBD2 (7 bases). The germline gives CDR1 SGDLS, CDR2 YYNGEE. This CDR3 is built from 16 residues. V was cut by 0 bases and J by 4 bases, with 15 bases left in between. The CDR3 loop reads CASSVVSRGAPDTQYF. The CDR3 DNA reads TGTGCCAGCAGCGTAGTTAGTCGGGGGGCCCCAGATACGCAGTATTTT.

The chain combines TRBV28 with TRBJ1-5, with 10 bases identical to TRBD1. The length of the CDR3 is 18 residues. V shed 5 bases and J 0 bases; nucleotides not matched to a gene: 10. The germline gives CDR1 MDHEN, CDR2 SYDVKM. As DNA, the CDR3 is TGTGCCAGCAGTCCCTCGACAGGGGGCTTCTATAGCAATCAGCCCCAGCATTTT. This translates into CASSPSTGGFYSNQPQHF.

The chain joins TRBV11-3 to TRBJ2-1, with TRBD1 as a possible D gene (8 bases). V was clipped by 7 bases and J by 6 bases, with 22 bases between them. From germline, CDR1 is SGHNT and CDR2 YENEEA. The CDR3 contains 16 residues. The CDR3 protein is CASTIRGQGGGNEQFF. In DNA form, the CDR3 reads TGTGCCAGCACCATAAGAGGACAGGGAGGGGGCAATGAGCAGTTCTTC.

Concerning this clone itself: One junction end disagrees with the germline gene, perhaps due to a read error. V is TRBV7-9 and J is TRBJ2-5, with a weak D call TRBD1 (7 bases). From germline, CDR1 is SEHNR and CDR2 FQNEAQ (reference sequence). The CDR3 is 15 residues long. In DNA, the CDR3 is TGTGCCAGCAGCTCGGGGGCAGGGGGTCAAGGGACCCAGTACTTC. Translation gives CASSSGAGGQGTQYF.

The chain couples TRBV5-8 to TRBJ2-3, with 10 bases fitting TRBD2. The junction had 6 bases not matched to a gene; V was cut back by 3 bases and J by 2 bases. Germline loops: CDR1 SGHTS, CDR2 YDEGEE. This CDR3 region has 16 residues. The chain's CDR3 is CASSWQLAGITDTQYF. CDR3 DNA sequence: TGTGCCAGCAGCTGGCAACTAGCGGGGATCACAGATACGCAGTATTTT.

J is TRBJ2-1 and V is TRBV18, with 8 bases lining up with TRBD2. J was trimmed by 3 bases and V by 4 bases; bases with no gene match: 8. The CDR3 contains 16 residues. Germline values: CDR1 KGHSH, CDR2 LQKENI. The CDR3 nucleotides are TGTGCCAGCTCACAAGATACTAGCGGAGGCTACAATGAGCAGTTCTTC. Its protein product is CASSQDTSGGYNEQFF.

This clone is a singleton in its sample. The chain couples TRBV5-6 to TRBJ1-2; D is uncertain. Germline CDR1 SGHDT, CDR2 YYEEEE. CDR3 length equals 13 residues. The germline V and J ends were trimmed by 2 bases and 3 bases, with 8 bases remaining between them. The DNA for the CDR3 is TGTGCCAGCAGCTTAGACGGATACTATGGCTACACCTTC. Translating it yields CASSLDGYYGYTF.

This clone was found once. The CDR3: CASSTSLLAASTDTQYF. The CDR3, as DNA: TGTGCCAGCAGTACCTCCCTCTTAGCAGCTAGCACAGATACGCAGTATTTT. The rearrangement links TRBV27 to TRBJ2-3; no clear D. The V gene's germline CDR1 is MNHEY and CDR2 SMNVEV (reference sequence). The CDR3 contains 17 residues. Trimming took off 5 bases at V and 0 bases at J, with 18 bases between the two ends.

J is TRBJ1-1 and V is TRBV7-9; maybe TRBD1 (6 bases). CDR1 is SEHNR and CDR2 is FQNEAQ in the germline V gene (reference sequence). The ends were cut back, 6 bases at V and 6 bases at J, with 23 bases in the middle. This CDR3 has 16 residues. The CDR3 reads CASRKQSGTGLAEAFF. For the CDR3, the DNA is TGTGCCAGCAGAAAACAAAGCGGCACAGGGTTGGCTGAAGCTTTCTTT. Variable domain in full (rest from reference TRBV7-9 and TRBJ1-1): DTGVSQNPRHKITKRGQNVTFRCDPISEHNRLYWYRQTLGQGPEFLTYFQNEAQLEKSRLLSDRFSAERPKGSFSTLEIQRTEQGDSAMYLCASRKQSGTGLAEAFFGQGTRLTVV.

Details on this clone: A junction boundary mismatches the germline segment, possibly from a read error. This chain joins TRBV20-1 and TRBJ1-2, with 9 positions matching TRBD1. The CDR3 loop spans 11 amino acids. CDR1 DFQATT and CDR2 SNEGSKA come from the germline V gene (reference sequence). The CDR3 region is CSASLQGARDF. The CDR3 nucleotides read TGCAGTGCTAGTTTACAGGGGGCGAGGGACTTC.

This chain links TRBV19 with TRBJ2-3; maybe TRBD1 (7 bases). CDR3 size: 14 residues. From germline, CDR1 is LNHDA and CDR2 SQIVND (reference sequence). V gave up 9 bases and J gave up 0 bases, with 13 bases separating them. For the CDR3, the DNA is TGTGCCAGCCAGACAGGGACTAGCACAGATACGCAGTATTTT. Translating gives CASQTGTSTDTQYF.

This chain links TRBV27 with TRBJ2-1, with D maybe TRBD2 (6 bases). Trimming shortened V by 3 bases and J by 2 bases, and 11 bases separated the two germline ends. Germline V lookup: CDR1 MNHEY, CDR2 SMNVEV (reference sequence). CDR3 length: 15 residues. In DNA, the CDR3 is TGTGCCAGCAGTTTGGCGGGGAGCCCCTACAATGAGCAGTTCTTC. Translating gives CASSLAGSPYNEQFF.

The chain links TRBV7-9 to TRBJ2-2, with TRBD1 matching over 11 bases. J lost 5 bases, V lost 8 bases, and 7 bases had no gene match. Germline V gene data show CDR1 as SEHNR and CDR2 as FQNEAQ (reference sequence). The CDR3 consists of 15 residues. CDR3 sequence (DNA): TGTGCCAGCGAAGAAGGACAGGGGGCGACCGGGGAGCTGTTTTTT. As protein: CASEEGQGATGELFF.

The rearrangement links TRBV7-2 to TRBJ2-5; maybe TRBD1 (6 bases). There are 14 residues in the CDR3. The germline V and J ends were trimmed by 3 bases and 5 bases, with 13 bases remaining between them. Germline CDR1 is SGHTA and CDR2 is FQGNSA. The CDR3 nucleotides read TGTGCCAGCAGCTTTCAGGGGTCGGGGGAGACCCAGTACTTC. Encoded protein: CASSFQGSGETQYF.